What follows are 6 T cell receptor beta chains derived from one specimen sequenced in a study of T-cell reconstitution after alpha-beta-depleted transplantation in children. The library targeted TCRbeta and was prepared with unique molecular identifiers. MiXCR was run by TCRdb on the PCR reads, yielding one entry per CDR3 protein. The repertoire holds about 980,000 distinct CDR3 sequences, about 30% seen once, with 25% to 35% in the top ten. Material: PBMCs, mostly from graft donor cells, obtained 360 days after TCRalphabeta/CD19-depleted stem cell transplant. The source is a boy less than two years old who had a stem cell transplant for SCID, so the T cells may come from the graft donor.

This clonotype appeared many times. The rearrangement uses TRBV27 and TRBJ2-7; D unclear. The CDR3 has 14 residues. From germline, CDR1 is MNHEY and CDR2 SMNVEV (reference sequence). The ends were cut back, 8 bases at V and 0 bases at J, with 14 bases in the middle. CDR3 region: CASGDRMSSYEQYF. The CDR3 region has the DNA TGTGCCAGCGGCGACCGTATGAGCTCCTACGAGCAGTACTTC.

The chain combines TRBV12-3 or TRBV12-4 with TRBJ2-3; no clear D gene. V dropped 8 bases and J dropped 2 bases, with 17 bases sitting between them. The CDR3 length is 15 residues. In nucleotides, the CDR3 is TGTGCCAGCTCCCCAAGGGTGGGGATCACAGATACGCAGTATTTT. It codes for CASSPRVGITDTQYF.

This clonotype has just a few counts. This sequence joins TRBV29-1 and TRBJ1-4; no clear D. Trimming removed 6 bases from V and 11 bases from J, with 13 bases in between. The V gene's germline CDR1 is SQVTM and CDR2 ANQGSEA. The CDR3 is made up of 11 amino acids. CDR3 in DNA: TGCAGCGTCCCGGAGAGCGGGAAACTGTTTTTT. This gives the protein CSVPESGKLFF. Using reference TRBV29-1 and TRBJ1-4 for the parts outside the CDR3, the full variable domain is SAVISQKPSRDICQRGTSLTIQCQVDSQVTMMFWYRQQPGQSLTLIATANQGSEATYESGFVIDKFPISRPNLTFSTLTVSNMSPEDSSIYLCSVPESGKLFFGSGTQLSVL.

This rearrangement joins TRBV10-3 to TRBJ2-5, with unresolved D. The V end was cut by 5 bases, the J end by 3 bases, with 10 bases between. The CDR3 covers 13 residues. Germline loops: CDR1 ENHRY, CDR2 SYGVKD. The DNA for the CDR3 is TGTGCCATCAGTTCGCCACCGAAAGAGACCCAGTACTTC. This translates into CAISSPPKETQYF.

This clonotype was observed a few times. This chain connects TRBV5-1 to TRBJ2-1, with 11 bases aligning to TRBD2. The V and J ends lost 1 base and 8 bases, in that order; junction bases with no gene match: 11. The germline V gene has CDR1 SGHRS and CDR2 YFSETQ. The CDR3 loop spans 17 amino acids. CDR3 nucleotides: TGCGCCAGCAGCTTGTCCACCACTAGCGGGGGTTTTGATGAGCAGTTCTTC. Translating gives CASSLSTTSGGFDEQFF.

The chain uses TRBV30 and TRBJ2-3; D may be TRBD1 or TRBD2 (6 bases each). The CDR3 sequence is 14 residues long. Trimming removed 3 bases from V and 4 bases from J, with 14 bases in between. Per the germline V gene, CDR1 is GTSNPN and CDR2 is SVGIG (reference sequence). The CDR3 is CAWSVGGSADTQYF. The CDR3 DNA follows: TGTGCCTGGAGCGTAGGGGGGTCGGCAGATACGCAGTATTTT. Complete variable domain (other parts from reference TRBV30 and TRBJ2-3): SQTIHQWPATLVQPVGSPLSLECTVEGTSNPNLYWYRQAAGRGLQLLFYSVGIGQISSEVPQNLSASRPQDRQFILSSKKLLLSDSGFYLCAWSVGGSADTQYFGPGTRLTVL.